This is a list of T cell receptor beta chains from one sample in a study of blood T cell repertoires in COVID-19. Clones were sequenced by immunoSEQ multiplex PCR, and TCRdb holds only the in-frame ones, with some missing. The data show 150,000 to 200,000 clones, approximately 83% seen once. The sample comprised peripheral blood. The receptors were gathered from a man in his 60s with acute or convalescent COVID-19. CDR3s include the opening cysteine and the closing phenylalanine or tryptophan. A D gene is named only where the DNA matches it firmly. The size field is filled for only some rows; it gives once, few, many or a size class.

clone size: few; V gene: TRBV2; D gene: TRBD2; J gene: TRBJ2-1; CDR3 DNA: TGTGCCAGCAGCGGGGGACTAGCGGGGAACAATGAGCAGTTCTTC; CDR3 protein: CASSGGLAGNNEQFF
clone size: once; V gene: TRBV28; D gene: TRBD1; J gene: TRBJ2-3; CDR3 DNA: TGTGCCATCCGCGGGACAGGGTATCCAGATACGCAGTATTTT; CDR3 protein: CAIRGTGYPDTQYF
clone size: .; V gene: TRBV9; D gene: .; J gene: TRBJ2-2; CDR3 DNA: TGTGCCAGCAGCGGTACAGGGGCGGGGACCGGGGAGCTGTTTTTT; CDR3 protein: CASSGTGAGTGELFF
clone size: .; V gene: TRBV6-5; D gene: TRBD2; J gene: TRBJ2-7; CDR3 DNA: TGTGCCAGCAGCCCGGGACTAGCGGGAAACGAGCAGTACTTC; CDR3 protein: CASSPGLAGNEQYF
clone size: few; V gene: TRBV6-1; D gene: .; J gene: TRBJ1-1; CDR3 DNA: TGTGCCAGCAGTGAGAGGTGGGACACTGAAGCTTTCTTT; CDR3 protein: CASSERWDTEAFF
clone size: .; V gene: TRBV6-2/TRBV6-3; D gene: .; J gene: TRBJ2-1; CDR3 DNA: TGTGCCAGCAGTTACCTATCTGAGCAGTTCTTC; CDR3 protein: CASSYLSEQFF
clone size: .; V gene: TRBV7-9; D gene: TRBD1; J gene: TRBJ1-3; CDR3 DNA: TGTGCCAGCAGTGTGACAGGGGTTTCTGGAAACACCATATATTTT; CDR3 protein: CASSVTGVSGNTIYF
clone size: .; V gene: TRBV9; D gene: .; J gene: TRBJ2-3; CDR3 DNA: TGTGCCAGCAGCGCGGGAACCCGGGGGGATACGCAGTATTTT; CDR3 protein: CASSAGTRGDTQYF
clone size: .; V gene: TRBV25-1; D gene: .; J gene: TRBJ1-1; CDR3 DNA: TGTGCCACCCAGGGCCAACAGAGCACTGAAGCTTTCTTT; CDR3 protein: CATQGQQSTEAFF
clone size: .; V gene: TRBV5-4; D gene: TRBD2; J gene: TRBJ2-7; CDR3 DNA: TGTGCCAGCAGCCGGGACTACGGGGAGCCGTACTTC; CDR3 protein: CASSRDYGEPYF
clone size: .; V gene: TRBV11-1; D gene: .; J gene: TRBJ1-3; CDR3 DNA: TGTGCCAGCAGCCGGAGCGGAAACACCATATATTTT; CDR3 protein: CASSRSGNTIYF
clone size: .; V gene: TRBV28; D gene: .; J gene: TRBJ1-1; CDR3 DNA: TGTGCCAGCAGTTTGTCTTACACTGAAGCTTTCTTT; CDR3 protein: CASSLSYTEAFF
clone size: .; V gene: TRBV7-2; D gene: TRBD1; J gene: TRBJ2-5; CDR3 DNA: TGTGCCAGCAGCTTAGACAGGGGTCCTCAAGAGACCCAGTACTTC; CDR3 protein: CASSLDRGPQETQYF
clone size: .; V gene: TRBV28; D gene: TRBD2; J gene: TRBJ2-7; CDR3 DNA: TGTGCCAGCAGTTGGTCCCTAGCGGGACCAAGGGAGCAGTACTTC; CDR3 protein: CASSWSLAGPREQYF
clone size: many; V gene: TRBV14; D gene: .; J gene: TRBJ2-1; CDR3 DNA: TGTGCCAGCAGCCAAGATTCTCAGGGATGGAGGGGTGAGCAGTTCTTC; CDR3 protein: CASSQDSQGWRGEQFF
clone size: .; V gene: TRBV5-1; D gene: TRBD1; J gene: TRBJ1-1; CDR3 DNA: TGCGCCAGCAACCCTGACAGGGGGCACACTGAAGCTTTCTTT; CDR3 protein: CASNPDRGHTEAFF
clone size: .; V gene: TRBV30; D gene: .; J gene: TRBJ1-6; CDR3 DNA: TGTGCCTGGAGTACGGATTCACCCCTCCACTTT; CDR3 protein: CAWSTDSPLHF
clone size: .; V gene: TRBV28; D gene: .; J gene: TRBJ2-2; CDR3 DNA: TGTGCCAGCAACTTACAGCCCGGGGAGCTGTTTTTT; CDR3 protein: CASNLQPGELFF
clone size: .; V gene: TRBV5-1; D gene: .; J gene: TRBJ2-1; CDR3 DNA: TGCGCCAGCAGCCCCGGGACTCTAAGGGTTTACAATGAGCAGTTCTTC; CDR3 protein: CASSPGTLRVYNEQFF
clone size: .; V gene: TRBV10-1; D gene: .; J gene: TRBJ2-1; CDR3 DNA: TGCGCCAGCAGTTCCAATGGAGGCCTCAATGAGCAGTTCTTC; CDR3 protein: CASSSNGGLNEQFF
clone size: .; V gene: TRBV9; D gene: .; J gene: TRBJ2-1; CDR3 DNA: TGTGCCAGCAGCTTGGCCCCAGCCTACAATGAGCAGTTCTTC; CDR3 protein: CASSLAPAYNEQFF
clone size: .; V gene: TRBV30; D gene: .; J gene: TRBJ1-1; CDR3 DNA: TGTGCCTGGAGTCCTGGCCGCTCCGGGGACACTGAAGCTTTCTTT; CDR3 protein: CAWSPGRSGDTEAFF
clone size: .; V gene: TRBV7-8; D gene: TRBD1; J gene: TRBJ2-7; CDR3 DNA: TGTGCCAGCAGCCCCCACAGGGGGCCCTCCTACGAGCAGTACTTC; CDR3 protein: CASSPHRGPSYEQYF
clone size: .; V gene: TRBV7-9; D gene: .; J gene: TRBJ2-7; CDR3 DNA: TGTGCCAGCAGCTTTAGGGGCAGGGAAAGCCACGAGCAGTACTTC; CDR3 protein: CASSFRGRESHEQYF
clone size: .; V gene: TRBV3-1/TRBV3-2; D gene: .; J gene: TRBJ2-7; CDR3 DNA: TGTGCCAGCAGCCAGAATATGAGGGTCTACGAGCAGTACTTC; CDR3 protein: CASSQNMRVYEQYF
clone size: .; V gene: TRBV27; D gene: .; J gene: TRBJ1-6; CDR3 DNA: TGTGCCAGCAGTTTACAGGCTTCCCTCTATAATTCACCCCTCCACTTT; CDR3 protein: CASSLQASLYNSPLHF
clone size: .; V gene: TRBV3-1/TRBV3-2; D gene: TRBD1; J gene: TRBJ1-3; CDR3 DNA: TGTGCCAGCACCCCGACAGGGCCCTCTGGAAACACCATATATTTT; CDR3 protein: CASTPTGPSGNTIYF
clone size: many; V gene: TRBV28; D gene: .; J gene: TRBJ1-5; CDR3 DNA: TGTGCCAGCAGTCTGGAGGACAATCAGCCCCAGCATTTT; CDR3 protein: CASSLEDNQPQHF
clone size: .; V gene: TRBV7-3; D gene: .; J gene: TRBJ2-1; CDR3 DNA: TGTGCCAGCAGCTTAGGGGGACTCAATGAGCAGTTCTTC; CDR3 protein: CASSLGGLNEQFF
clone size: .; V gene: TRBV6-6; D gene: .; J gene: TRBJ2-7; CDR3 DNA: TGTGCCAGCAGTCAATTCTCCCAGGGTTCTAACGAGCAGTACTTC; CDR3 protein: CASSQFSQGSNEQYF
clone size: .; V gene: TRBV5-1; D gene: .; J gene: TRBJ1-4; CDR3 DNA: TGCGCCAGCAGGGGGTCAGGGCACCTGTTTTTT; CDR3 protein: CASRGSGHLFF
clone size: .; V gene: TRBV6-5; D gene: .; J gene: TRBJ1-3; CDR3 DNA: TGTGCCAGCAGACCCGGGGTTGGAAACACCATATATTTT; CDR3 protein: CASRPGVGNTIYF
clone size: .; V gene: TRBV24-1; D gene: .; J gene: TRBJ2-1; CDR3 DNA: TGTGCCACCAGTGATTTCAAGGGTGCCAGGGACAAGTTTGGGGAGCAGTTCTTC; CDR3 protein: CATSDFKGARDKFGEQFF
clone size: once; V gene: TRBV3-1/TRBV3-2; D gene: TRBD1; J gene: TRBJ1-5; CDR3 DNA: TGTGCCAGCAGCCTTGGGACAGGGGGCAATCAGCCCCAGCATTTT; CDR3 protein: CASSLGTGGNQPQHF
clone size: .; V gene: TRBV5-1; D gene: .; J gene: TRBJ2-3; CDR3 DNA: TGCGCCAGCAGCCCCGTATCGGGCACAGATACGCAGTATTTT; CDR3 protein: CASSPVSGTDTQYF
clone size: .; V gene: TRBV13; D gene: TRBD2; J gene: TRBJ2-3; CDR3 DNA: TGTGCCAGCAGCTTAGTCACCCCCTGGCGGGAGGGAGAACCGAGCACAGATACGCAGTATTTT; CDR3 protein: CASSLVTPWREGEPSTDTQYF
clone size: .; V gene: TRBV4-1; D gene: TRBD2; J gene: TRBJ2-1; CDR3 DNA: TGCGCCAGCAGCCAAGCCCGGACTAGCCCCTACAATGAGCAGTTCTTC; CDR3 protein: CASSQARTSPYNEQFF
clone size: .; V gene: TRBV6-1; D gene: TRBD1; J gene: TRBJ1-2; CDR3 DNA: TGTGCCAGCAGTGGGAGCTGGGACAGGCTCAACTATGGCTACACCTTC; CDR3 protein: CASSGSWDRLNYGYTF
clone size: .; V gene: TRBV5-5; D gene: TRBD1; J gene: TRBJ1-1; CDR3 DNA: TGTGCCAGCAGCCTGATGGGGACAGGGGCTGCTTTCTTT; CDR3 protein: CASSLMGTGAAFF
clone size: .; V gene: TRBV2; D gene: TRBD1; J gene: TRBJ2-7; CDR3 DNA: TGTGCCAGCAGGGAATTCACAGGGGGCTCCTACGAGCAGTACTTC; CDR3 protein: CASREFTGGSYEQYF
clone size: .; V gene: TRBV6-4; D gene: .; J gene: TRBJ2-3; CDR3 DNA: TGTGCCAGCAAAGCGCCCTACACAGATACGCAGTATTTT; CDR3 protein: CASKAPYTDTQYF
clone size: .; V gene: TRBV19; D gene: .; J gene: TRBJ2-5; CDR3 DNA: TGTGCCAGTAAGGGCAGGAGGTTTGAGACCCAGTACTTC; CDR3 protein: CASKGRRFETQYF
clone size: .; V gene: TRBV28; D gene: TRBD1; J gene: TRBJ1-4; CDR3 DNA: TGTGCCAGCAGTACTCTCGACAGGGGGCGAACAACTAATGAAAAACTGTTTTTT; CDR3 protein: CASSTLDRGRTTNEKLFF
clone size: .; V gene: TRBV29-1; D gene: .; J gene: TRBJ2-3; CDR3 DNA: TGCAGCGTTGAGTTTAGGTCGGCTAGCCCAGGCACAGATACGCAGTATTTT; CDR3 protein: CSVEFRSASPGTDTQYF
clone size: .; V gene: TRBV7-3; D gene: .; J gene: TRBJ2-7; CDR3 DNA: TGTGCCAGCAGCCTCTCTTCACGGGACACAGCCTTC; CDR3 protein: CASSLSSRDTAF
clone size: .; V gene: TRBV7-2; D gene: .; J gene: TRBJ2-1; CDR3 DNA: TGTGCCAGCAGCCCTTTCAGGGTCTACAATGAGCAGTTCTTC; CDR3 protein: CASSPFRVYNEQFF
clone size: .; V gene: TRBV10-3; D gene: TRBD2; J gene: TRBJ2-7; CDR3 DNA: TGTGCCATCAGTGAGGGGACTAGCGGGACTTACGAGCAGTACTTC; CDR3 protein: CAISEGTSGTYEQYF
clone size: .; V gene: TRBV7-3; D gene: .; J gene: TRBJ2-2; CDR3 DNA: TGTGCCAGCAGCTTAAGTCCAGCGGGGAACACCGGGGAGCTGTTTTTT; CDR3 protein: CASSLSPAGNTGELFF
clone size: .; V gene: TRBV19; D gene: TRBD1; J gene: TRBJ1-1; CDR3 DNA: TGTGCCAGTAGACGACAGGGGTACACTGAAGCTTTCTTT; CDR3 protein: CASRRQGYTEAFF
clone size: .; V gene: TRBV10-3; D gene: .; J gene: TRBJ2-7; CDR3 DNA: TGTGCCATCAGTGATTCGGGGGTTCCCTACGAGCAGTACTTC; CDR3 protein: CAISDSGVPYEQYF
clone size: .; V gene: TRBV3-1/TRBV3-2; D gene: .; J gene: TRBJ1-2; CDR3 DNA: TGTGCCAGCAGCCAAGAAGGACGGGGATACTATGGCTACACCTTC; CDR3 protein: CASSQEGRGYYGYTF